Presented here are 4 T cell receptor beta chains from one specimen sequenced in a study of T cell repertoires in cytomegalovirus infection. TCRdb redid the calling of the reads with MiXCR, one entry per CDR3 protein. The data hold around 530,000 distinct CDR3 sequences, with more than 25% observed a single time. The sequenced material came from PBMCs. Source of these receptors: a human donor in good health (CMV status not recorded). Some clones in this sample may be carry-over from other donors' samples.

The chain has TRBV2 and TRBJ1-2; D may be TRBD1 (6 bases). The CDR3 length is 12 residues. The V end was cut by 5 bases, the J end by 5 bases, with 9 bases between. CDR1 SNHLY and CDR2 FYNNEI come from the germline V gene. In nucleotides, the CDR3 is TGTGCCAGCAGTACACAGGGTTATGGCTACACCTTC. Translating gives CASSTQGYGYTF.

Points on this clonotype: This may arise from a read error, as a much more abundant clone is one base away. The genes are TRBV7-2 and TRBJ1-5, with D unresolved. The V and J ends lost 0 bases and 4 bases respectively, with 10 bases between them. Germline lookup yields CDR1 SGHTA and CDR2 FQGNSA. The CDR3 covers 15 residues. CDR3 loop: CASSLAFYRNQPQHF. In nucleotides, the CDR3 is TGTGCCAGCAGCTTAGCATTTTATAGAAATCAGCCCCAGCATTTT. The complete variable domain, with remaining parts taken from reference TRBV7-2 and TRBJ1-5, reads GAGVSQSPSNKVTEKGKDVELRCDPISGHTALYWYRQSLGQGLEFLIYFQGNSAPDKSGLPSDRFSAERTGGSVSTLTIQRTQQEDSAVYLCASSLAFYRNQPQHFGDGTRLSIL.

The chain joins TRBV4-1 to TRBJ2-7; 9 nucleotides line up with TRBD2. The V segment lost 4 bases and the J segment 7 bases; nucleotides outside the gene matches: 11. This CDR3 contains 15 residues. Per germline, CDR1 MGHRA and CDR2 YSYEKL. CDR3 in DNA: TGCGCCAGCAGCCGCGGAAGCGGGAGGTACGGGGAGCAGTACTTC. It translates to CASSRGSGRYGEQYF.

There are many counts of this clonotype. The chain employs TRBV7-3 and TRBJ2-3, with 7 bases identical to TRBD1. J lost 4 bases, V lost 1 base, and 2 bases had no gene match. Germline loops: CDR1 SGHTA, CDR2 FQGTGA. CDR3 size: 14 residues. The CDR3 nucleotides are TGTGCCAGCAGCTTAATGACAGGGTCAGATACGCAGTATTTT. Translated, it gives CASSLMTGSDTQYF.